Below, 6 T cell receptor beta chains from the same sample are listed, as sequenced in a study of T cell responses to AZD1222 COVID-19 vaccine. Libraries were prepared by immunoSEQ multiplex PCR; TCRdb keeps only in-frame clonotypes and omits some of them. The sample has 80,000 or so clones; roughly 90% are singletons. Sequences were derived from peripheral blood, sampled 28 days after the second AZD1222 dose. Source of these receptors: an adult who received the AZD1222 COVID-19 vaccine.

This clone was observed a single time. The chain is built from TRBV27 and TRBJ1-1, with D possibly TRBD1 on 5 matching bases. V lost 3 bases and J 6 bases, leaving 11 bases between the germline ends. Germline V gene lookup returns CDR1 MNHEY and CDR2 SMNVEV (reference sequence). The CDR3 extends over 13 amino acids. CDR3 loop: CASSFRDASEAFF. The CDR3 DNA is TGTGCCAGCAGTTTTAGGGACGCATCTGAAGCTTTCTTT.

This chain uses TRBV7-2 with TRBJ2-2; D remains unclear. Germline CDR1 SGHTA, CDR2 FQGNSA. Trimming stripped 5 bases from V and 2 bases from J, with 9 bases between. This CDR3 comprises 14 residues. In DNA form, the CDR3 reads TGTGCCAGCAGCCTAACTAAAAACACCGGGGAGCTGTTTTTT. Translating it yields CASSLTKNTGELFF.

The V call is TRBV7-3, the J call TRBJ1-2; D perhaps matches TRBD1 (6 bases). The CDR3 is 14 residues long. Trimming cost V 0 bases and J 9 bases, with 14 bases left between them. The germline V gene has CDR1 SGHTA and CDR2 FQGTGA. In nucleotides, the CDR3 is TGTGCCAGCAGCTTAACCGGGACAAGTCCAAGCTACACCTTC. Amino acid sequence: CASSLTGTSPSYTF.

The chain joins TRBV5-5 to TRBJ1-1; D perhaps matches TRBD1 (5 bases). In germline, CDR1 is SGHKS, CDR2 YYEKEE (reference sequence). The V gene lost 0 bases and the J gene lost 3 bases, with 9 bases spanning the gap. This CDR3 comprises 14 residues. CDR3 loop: CASSLGGGYTEAFF. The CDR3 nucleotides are TGTGCCAGCAGCTTGGGTGGGGGATACACTGAAGCTTTCTTT.

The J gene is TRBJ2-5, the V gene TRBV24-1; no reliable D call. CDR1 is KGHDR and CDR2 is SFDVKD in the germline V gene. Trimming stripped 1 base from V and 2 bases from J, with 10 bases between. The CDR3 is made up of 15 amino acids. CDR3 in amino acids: CATSDLGGSQETQYF. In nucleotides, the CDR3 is TGTGCCACCAGTGATTTAGGCGGATCACAAGAGACCCAGTACTTC.

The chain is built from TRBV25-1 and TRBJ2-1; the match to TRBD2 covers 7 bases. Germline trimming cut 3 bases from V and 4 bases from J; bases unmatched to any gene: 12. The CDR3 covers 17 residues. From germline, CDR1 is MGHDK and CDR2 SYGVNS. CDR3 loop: CASSESRDYTGYNEQFF. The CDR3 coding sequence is TGTGCCAGCAGTGAGTCCCGGGACTACACGGGATACAATGAGCAGTTCTTC.